This T cell receptor beta chain was recovered during a study of blood T cell repertoires in COVID-19. Study-level information: Acute-phase and convalescent COVID-19 samples originated in the United States, Italy and Spain. In each case, the material was cDNA or gDNA derived from T cells, B-cell-depleted T cells, or PBMCs.

V lost 4 bases, J lost 8 bases, and 16 bases lay in between. This CDR3 contains 14 residues. CDR1 is SGDLS, CDR2 YYNGEE, per germline. Authors' methods: Counts of nucleated cells, estimated from reference gene primer amplification, were obtained. Produced via immunoSEQ multiplex PCR; TCRdb's table is partial and in-frame only. That table furnishes V, J and clone size, whereas the DNA furnished D and trimming. The table lists around 130,000 clones, over 75% of them singletons. Sequences were obtained from peripheral blood. The sequence derives from a man between 60 and 75 years old with acute or convalescent COVID-19. The rearrangement links TRBV9 to TRBJ2-1; D ambiguous. The DNA for the CDR3 is TGTGCCAGCAGCACGACTTTAGGTTCGGATGAGCAGTTCTTC. Translation: CASSTTLGSDEQFF.